A single sample gave rise to the 18 T cell receptor beta chains below, sequenced in a study of T cells in Graves' hyperthyroidism and ophthalmopathy. Amplification of TCR beta CDR3 regions was performed using RNA transcripts as template. The primer set for the first-round RT-PCR of the TCR CDR3 was HTBI. One entry per CDR3 protein results from TCRdb running MiXCR on the multiplex PCR reads. The top ten clones hold 34% of a sample with around 690,000 distinct CDR3 sequences, about 20% of them seen once. The sequenced material came from blood. Receptor source: a man aged 25 to 40 with Graves' ophthalmopathy.

This clonotype was detected many times. This chain joins TRBV11-2 and TRBJ1-1; no clear D. Trimming pared 1 base from V and 4 bases from J, leaving 13 bases between. CDR1 and CDR2 from the germline V gene are SGHAT and FQNNGV. CDR3 length: 15 amino acids. This chain's CDR3 is CASSLGHAKPTEAFF. CDR3 DNA: TGTGCCAGCAGCTTAGGGCATGCAAAACCCACTGAAGCTTTCTTT.

This clonotype appeared a few times. The V call is TRBV18, the J call TRBJ2-1, with D possibly being TRBD1 (6 bases). Germline CDR1 is KGHSH and CDR2 is LQKENI. This CDR3 spans 14 amino acids. V lost 6 bases to trimming and J lost 7 bases, with 16 bases between them. CDR3 DNA: TGTGCCAGCTCGATACGGACAGTAGGTAATGAGCAGTTCTTC. Its translation is CASSIRTVGNEQFF.

This clonotype turned up a few times. The rearrangement uses TRBV6-1 and TRBJ2-3; 10 nucleotides agree with TRBD2. The V gene's germline CDR1 is MNHNS and CDR2 SASEGT. V shed 3 bases, J shed 2 bases, and the junction held 8 bases outside the gene matches. The CDR3 spans 17 residues. CDR3 sequence reads: CASSDLSGRHHTDTQYF. CDR3 sequence (DNA): TGTGCCAGCAGTGATCTTAGCGGGAGGCACCACACAGATACGCAGTATTTT.

The genes are TRBV5-4 and TRBJ1-1, with unresolved D. Germline assignment: CDR1 SGHNT and CDR2 YYREEE (reference sequence). The CDR3 is 13 amino acids. V gave up 6 bases and J gave up 1 base, with 10 bases separating them. DNA for the CDR3: TGTGCCAGCACCTCCGTGGGGAACACTGAAGCTTTCTTT. Amino acid sequence: CASTSVGNTEAFF.

The sample holds many counts of this clonotype. This chain joins TRBV28 and TRBJ2-1; D uncertain. Germline CDR1 and CDR2: MDHEN and SYDVKM. This CDR3 region has 15 residues. The germline V and J ends were trimmed by 3 bases and 4 bases, with 13 bases remaining between them. The CDR3 DNA is TGTGCCAGCAGTTTCCTCGGGCCAGCTTACAATGAGCAGTTCTTC. This gives the protein CASSFLGPAYNEQFF.

In the case of this clonotype: Compared with germline, one end of the junction differs, possibly owing to a read error. This chain links TRBV7-6 with TRBJ2-1; 13 bases line up with TRBD2. Germline CDR1 SGHVS, CDR2 FNYEAQ. The CDR3 is 17 amino acids. CDR3 region: CASGGTSGVSSYSEQFF. As DNA, the CDR3 is TGTGCCAGCGGGGGGACTAGCGGGGTAAGCTCCTACAGTGAGCAGTTCTTC.

This clonotype has a count of ten or more. The gene calls are TRBV28 and TRBJ1-5; D is uncertain. This CDR3 comprises 14 residues. Germline assignment: CDR1 MDHEN and CDR2 SYDVKM. V dropped 5 bases and J dropped 7 bases, with 15 bases sitting between them. CDR3 sequence: CASSQQQLHQPQHF. CDR3 in DNA: TGTGCCAGCAGTCAGCAGCAGCTCCACCAGCCCCAGCATTTT. The variable domain in full, with the rest retrieved from reference TRBV28 and TRBJ1-5, is DVKVTQSSRYLVKRTGEKVFLECVQDMDHENMFWYRQDPGLGLRLIYFSYDVKMKEKGDIPEGYSVSREKKERFSLILESASTNQTSMYLCASSQQQLHQPQHFGDGTRLSIL.

This clonotype was counted only a few times. CDR3 DNA: TGTGCCAGCAGTACAGGGGGCGTCTTCTACGAGCAGTACTTC. Amino acids: CASSTGGVFYEQYF. The chain uses TRBV6-1 and TRBJ2-7; 9 positions agree with TRBD1. The length of the CDR3 is 14 residues. V dropped 5 bases and J dropped 3; count of bases not matched to a gene: 5. Germline V lookup: CDR1 MNHNS, CDR2 SASEGT.

This clonotype was seen many times. This sequence joins TRBV18 and TRBJ1-4; D unclear. Germline loops: CDR1 KGHSH, CDR2 LQKENI. This CDR3 has 14 amino acids. V was pared by 2 bases and J by 1 base, with 5 bases between. CDR3 sequence (DNA): TGTGCCAGCTCACCAGGCAGAACTAATGAAAAACTGTTTTTT. This sequence encodes CASSPGRTNEKLFF.

This chain connects TRBV7-3 to TRBJ2-3; tentatively, D is TRBD1 (6 bases). Germline CDR1 is SGHTA and CDR2 is FQGTGA. V was trimmed by 2 bases and J by 2 bases, leaving 8 bases between them. The CDR3 sequence is 14 residues long. CDR3 nucleotide sequence: TGTGCCAGCAGCTTACACAGGGTCACAGATACGCAGTATTTT. Translated, it gives CASSLHRVTDTQYF.

V gene TRBV7-2 combines with J gene TRBJ2-5; D remains unclear. There are 17 residues in the CDR3. With 5 bases removed from V and 2 bases from J, the gap between germline ends came to 21 bases. Germline-derived CDR1 and CDR2 are SGHTA and FQGNSA. CDR3 loop: CASSPLMGFPEQETQYF. The DNA for the CDR3 is TGTGCCAGCAGCCCCCTTATGGGTTTCCCCGAACAAGAGACCCAGTACTTC.

The chain couples TRBV12-3 or TRBV12-4 to TRBJ2-1, with TRBD2 matching 8 bases. Losses at the gene ends were 6 bases for V and 3 bases for J; bases not matched to a gene: 1. CDR3 length: 13 residues. The CDR3 nucleotides read TGTGCCAGCAGGACTAGCGACTACAATGAGCAGTTCTTC. It yields the protein CASRTSDYNEQFF.

The rearrangement joins TRBV5-1 to TRBJ2-5, with unresolved D. Germline V lookup: CDR1 SGHRS, CDR2 YFSETQ. V lost 4 bases, J lost 4 bases, and 17 bases lay in between. The CDR3 is 15 residues long. CDR3 amino acids: CASSVATAGVETQYF. The CDR3 DNA reads TGCGCCAGCAGCGTGGCGACTGCTGGGGTAGAGACCCAGTACTTC.

Ten or more counts support this clonotype. V usage is TRBV2 and J usage is TRBJ2-7, with D unclear. V was trimmed by 3 bases and J by 5 bases, leaving 5 bases between them. Germline assignment: CDR1 SNHLY and CDR2 FYNNEI. The CDR3 extends over 11 amino acids. The CDR3 DNA reads TGTGCCAGCAGTGACCGGGACGAGCAGTACTTC. Amino acid sequence: CASSDRDEQYF.

This clonotype was detected only a few times. The chain uses TRBV5-1 and TRBJ2-3; 8 bases map to TRBD1. This CDR3 region has 17 residues. V dropped 0 bases and J dropped 4; count of bases not matched to a gene: 10. Germline-derived CDR1 and CDR2 are SGHRS and YFSETQ. CDR3 region: CASSLEGDRLSADTQYF. DNA for the CDR3: TGCGCCAGCAGCTTGGAAGGGGACAGGTTAAGTGCAGATACGCAGTATTTT.

In its sample, this clonotype was seen a few times. This chain joins TRBV5-1 and TRBJ2-7, with no clear D. From germline, CDR1 is SGHRS and CDR2 YFSETQ. V gave up 1 base and J gave up 1 base, with 12 bases separating them. The CDR3 loop spans 15 amino acids. The CDR3 loop is CASSLTVTSSYEQYF. DNA for the CDR3: TGCGCCAGCAGCTTGACAGTGACCTCGTCCTACGAGCAGTACTTC.

This clonotype occurred a few times. The chain uses TRBV29-1 and TRBJ2-2, with unresolved D. In germline, CDR1 is SQVTM, CDR2 ANQGSEA. With 3 bases removed from V and 0 bases from J, the gap between germline ends came to 11 bases. CDR3 length: 15 residues. This chain's CDR3 is CSVDDLGSNTGELFF. The CDR3 DNA is TGCAGCGTTGATGACCTGGGGTCGAACACCGGGGAGCTGTTTTTT.

This clonotype appeared a few times. The chain joins TRBV27 to TRBJ1-5; D is uncertain. This CDR3 is 16 amino acids long. Germline CDR1 is MNHEY and CDR2 is SMNVEV (reference sequence). V lost 6 bases and J 0 bases, leaving 15 bases between the germline ends. The CDR3 protein is CASSRGQPYSNQPQHF. In DNA form, the CDR3 reads TGTGCCAGCAGCCGAGGCCAGCCCTATAGCAATCAGCCCCAGCATTTT.